Listed here are 31 T cell receptor beta chains from one sample, sequenced in a study of cytomegalovirus exposure and HLA in healthy donors. A multiplex PCR was run with 60 Vbeta primers and 13 Jbeta primers. Some clones are missing from TCRdb's copy, which holds only in-frame ones; the method was immunoSEQ multiplex PCR. Of over 150,000 clones listed, approximately 80% are singletons. The sequencing input was PBMCs. The origin of the receptors is a young man in good health and CMV-seropositive.

This chain links TRBV29-1 with TRBJ1-1; the match to TRBD1 covers 10 bases. Germline values: CDR1 SQVTM, CDR2 ANQGSEA. The CDR3 has 14 residues. The V and J ends lost 5 bases and 1 base, in that order; junction bases with no gene match: 4. CDR3 loop: CSVQTGGKNTEAFF. CDR3 in DNA: TGCAGCGTTCAGACAGGGGGCAAGAACACTGAAGCTTTCTTT.

This clone turned up a few times. The V gene is TRBV6-6, the J gene TRBJ1-4; TRBD1 matches 7 bases. This CDR3 is built from 13 residues. V lost 9 bases, J lost 2 bases, and 3 bases stayed unmatched. From germline, CDR1 is MNHNY and CDR2 SVGAGI (reference sequence). The CDR3 here is CASKGATNEKLFF. The CDR3 DNA reads as TGTGCCAGTAAGGGGGCGACTAATGAAAAACTGTTTTTT.

The chain links TRBV9 to TRBJ2-3; 12 positions match TRBD2. The CDR3 covers 19 residues. Germline values: CDR1 SGDLS, CDR2 YYNGEE. V lost 4 bases to trimming and J lost 0 bases; unmatched junction nucleotides: 12. The DNA for the CDR3 is TGTGCCAGCAGCCCTCGAACGGGACTAGCGGGTTTTAGCACAGATACGCAGTATTTT. Encoded protein: CASSPRTGLAGFSTDTQYF.

The chain carries TRBV7-2 and TRBJ2-7; 7 nucleotides agree with TRBD2. CDR1 and CDR2 (germline): SGHTA, FQGNSA. The CDR3 sequence is 16 residues long. The V gene end was trimmed by 0 bases and the J gene end by 8 bases; junction bases not matched to a gene: 13. The CDR3 DNA is TGTGCCAGCAGCTTAGCTGGGTTCGGGGGAGGGACCCAGCAGTACTTC. It encodes CASSLAGFGGGTQQYF.

This sequence joins TRBV9 and TRBJ1-1; TRBD1 matches 8 bases. J was trimmed by 6 bases and V by 4 bases; bases with no gene match: 11. The germline V gene encodes CDR1 SGDLS and CDR2 YYNGEE. CDR3 length: 15 residues. The CDR3 DNA sequence: TGTGCCAGCAGCCCAAGGGACAGGCGTGTGCCTGAAGCTTTCTTT. Translating gives CASSPRDRRVPEAFF.

The chain joins TRBV7-9 to TRBJ1-1, with D uncertain. The CDR3 loop spans 12 amino acids. Germline-derived CDR1 and CDR2 are SEHNR and FQNEAQ (reference sequence). Trimming cost V 7 bases and J 5 bases, with 11 bases left between them. CDR3 loop: CASTLGRTEAFF. Written as DNA, the CDR3 is TGTGCCAGCACCCTCGGGAGGACTGAAGCTTTCTTT.

This chain connects TRBV5-1 to TRBJ2-7; 8 bases map to TRBD1. The CDR3 runs 14 residues. Germline V gene sequence: CDR1 SGHRS, CDR2 YFSETQ. V shed 4 bases and J 3 bases; nucleotides not matched to a gene: 6. The CDR3 coding sequence is TGCGCCAGCAGCAGGGACAGGCGGGACTACGAGCAGTACTTC. It encodes CASSRDRRDYEQYF.

CDR3 protein: CASSPTRGFGSPLHF. DNA for the CDR3: TGTGCCAGCTCACCAACTAGGGGGTTTGGCTCACCCCTCCACTTT. This chain links TRBV18 with TRBJ1-6; D is perhaps TRBD1 (6 bases). The CDR3 length is 15 residues. Germline CDR1 KGHSH, CDR2 LQKENI. V was shortened by 2 bases and J by 10 bases, with 15 bases between the two germline ends.

The sample holds a few counts of this clone. This chain uses TRBV13 with TRBJ2-3; 8 nucleotides align to TRBD1. Trimming cost V 5 bases and J 3 bases; bases outside gene matches: 19. The CDR3 is 19 residues long. Germline values: CDR1 PRHDT, CDR2 FYEKMQ (reference sequence). The CDR3 coding sequence is TGTGCCAGCAGCCACCTCTCCGGGACAGGTAAAGGTAGTACAGATACGCAGTATTTT. This codes for CASSHLSGTGKGSTDTQYF.

This sequence joins TRBV7-3 and TRBJ2-7; TRBD1 might be the D (5 bases). Looked up from germline, CDR1 is SGHTA and CDR2 is FQGTGA. V was cut by 5 bases and J by 3 bases, with 11 bases left in between. This CDR3 has 13 residues. This CDR3 reads CASSEAGNYEQYF. In DNA, the CDR3 is TGTGCCAGCAGCGAAGCAGGGAACTACGAGCAGTACTTC.

The rearrangement joins TRBV6-1 to TRBJ1-5, with D unclear. In germline, CDR1 is MNHNS, CDR2 SASEGT. This CDR3 is built from 13 residues. Trimming took off 4 bases at V and 5 bases at J, with 9 bases between the two ends. The CDR3 sequence: CASSVATYQPQHF. In DNA, the CDR3 is TGTGCCAGCAGTGTGGCCACCTATCAGCCCCAGCATTTT.

This chain links TRBV10-3 with TRBJ1-6; 9 bases are shared with TRBD1. The CDR3 length is 15 residues. The V gene's germline CDR1 is ENHRY and CDR2 SYGVKD. Germline trimming cut 3 bases from V and 5 bases from J; bases unmatched to any gene: 2. CDR3 loop: CAISEGTGNNSPLHF. Written as DNA, the CDR3 is TGTGCCATCAGTGAAGGGACAGGGAATAATTCACCCCTCCACTTT.

In its sample, this clone was seen a few times. The chain links TRBV19 to TRBJ1-5; TRBD1 might be the D (5 bases). Germline V CDR1 and CDR2: LNHDA, SQIVND (reference sequence). Deletions cut 6 bases from V and 3 bases from J, with 24 bases between. This CDR3 comprises 18 residues. In DNA form, the CDR3 reads TGTGCCAGTAGCCACAGCACCGGGACTCCCAGGGCCAATCAGCCCCAGCATTTT. It specifies CASSHSTGTPRANQPQHF.

The genes are TRBV19 and TRBJ2-5; D remains unclear. Germline V lookup: CDR1 LNHDA, CDR2 SQIVND (reference sequence). V was trimmed by 1 base and J by 4 bases, leaving 10 bases between them. This CDR3 spans 14 amino acids. CDR3 protein: CASSIGTTPETQYF. The CDR3 DNA reads TGTGCCAGTAGTATAGGCACTACTCCAGAGACCCAGTACTTC.

V usage is TRBV11-2 and J usage is TRBJ2-2; TRBD2 aligns across 7 bases. The CDR3 is made up of 17 amino acids. The germline V gene encodes CDR1 SGHAT and CDR2 FQNNGV. J gave up 2 bases and V 4 bases, and 10 bases lay outside the gene matches. DNA for the CDR3: TGTGCCAGCAGCTCCCCTCGGCGGGAGCCTAACACCGGGGAGCTGTTTTTT. It specifies CASSSPRREPNTGELFF.

The rearrangement joins TRBV19 to TRBJ2-7; 12 bases agree with TRBD1. V was clipped by 9 bases and J by 6 bases; unmatched bases: 9. This CDR3 is built from 14 residues. Germline V lookup: CDR1 LNHDA, CDR2 SQIVND (reference sequence). CDR3 loop: CASKPGQGAGEQYF. The DNA of the CDR3 is TGTGCCAGCAAACCGGGACAGGGGGCTGGCGAGCAGTACTTC.

The chain joins TRBV29-1 to TRBJ2-3; 9 positions agree with TRBD1. The V and J ends lost 6 bases and 0 bases, in that order; junction bases with no gene match: 4. CDR1 and CDR2 (germline): SQVTM, ANQGSEA. This CDR3 spans 14 amino acids. CDR3 sequence (DNA): TGCAGCGTGGGGGACAGGGCAAGCACAGATACGCAGTATTTT. Encoded protein: CSVGDRASTDTQYF.

This clone was seen more than once but under ten times. The same CDR3 can be traced to other DNA sequences in this sample. The chain recombines TRBV15 with TRBJ2-5, with 10 bases matching TRBD1. The CDR3 totals 18 residues. With V trimmed by 5 bases and J by 2 bases, 14 bases remained unmatched. Germline values: CDR1 LNHNV, CDR2 YYDKDF (reference sequence). The CDR3 DNA follows: TGTGCCACCAGCCGTACCGGGACAGGGGACAGAGGGCAAGAGACCCAGTACTTC. Residues: CATSRTGTGDRGQETQYF.

The rearrangement joins TRBV7-9 to TRBJ2-1, with D possibly being TRBD1 (6 bases). Looked up from germline, CDR1 is SEHNR and CDR2 is FQNEAQ (reference sequence). The CDR3 totals 15 residues. The V and J ends lost 1 base and 3 bases respectively, with 10 bases between them. In DNA, the CDR3 is TGTGCCAGCAGCTTAGGGCAGGGGTTCTACAATGAGCAGTTCTTC. It translates to CASSLGQGFYNEQFF.

This clone showed up just once. V usage is TRBV5-1 and J usage is TRBJ2-2, with unresolved D. Germline loops: CDR1 SGHRS, CDR2 YFSETQ. The V and J ends lost 2 bases and 4 bases respectively, with 12 bases between them. This CDR3 is built from 15 residues. CDR3 DNA sequence: TGCGCCAGCAGCTTAGAGCCCACCTCCACCGGGGAGCTGTTTTTT. It specifies CASSLEPTSTGELFF.

In this sample, this clone turned up a few times. This sequence joins TRBV27 and TRBJ1-5, with D possibly matching TRBD1 (5 bases). CDR1 is MNHEY, CDR2 SMNVEV, per germline (reference sequence). Trimming took 0 bases from V and 5 from J, leaving 5 bases between them. The CDR3 totals 13 residues. The CDR3 nucleotides are TGTGCCAGCAGTTTATCGACAGATCAGCCCCAGCATTTT. It yields the protein CASSLSTDQPQHF.

This sequence joins TRBV19 and TRBJ2-5; 12 bases map to TRBD1. This CDR3 has 16 residues. With 5 bases clipped from V and 4 bases from J, the junction kept 8 bases outside the gene matches. The germline V gene has CDR1 LNHDA and CDR2 SQIVND (reference sequence). The CDR3 DNA follows: TGTGCCAGTAGTCCCTTGGGGGACAGGGGGCCAGAGACCCAGTACTTC. It codes for CASSPLGDRGPETQYF. The complete variable domain, with remaining parts taken from reference TRBV19 and TRBJ2-5, reads DGGITQSPKYLFRKEGQNVTLSCEQNLNHDAMYWYRQDPGQGLRLIYYSQIVNDFQKGDIAEGYSVSREKKESFPLTVTSAQKNPTAFYLCASSPLGDRGPETQYFGPGTRLLVL.

This clone came up a few times. This chain connects TRBV9 to TRBJ1-3; 8 positions agree with TRBD1. Looked up from germline, CDR1 is SGDLS and CDR2 is YYNGEE. The CDR3 contains 15 residues. Losses at the gene ends were 3 bases for V and 2 bases for J; bases not matched to a gene: 4. As DNA, the CDR3 is TGTGCCAGCAGCGGGACAGGGTCAACTGGAAACACCATATATTTT. Protein sequence: CASSGTGSTGNTIYF.

This chain uses TRBV2 with TRBJ1-1, with TRBD1 as a possible D gene (6 bases). Trimming pared 4 bases from V and 1 base from J, leaving 10 bases between. Germline values: CDR1 SNHLY, CDR2 FYNNEI. This CDR3 is 14 amino acids long. DNA for the CDR3: TGTGCCAGCAGTGTAGAACAGGGGAACACTGAAGCTTTCTTT. This sequence encodes CASSVEQGNTEAFF.

V is TRBV5-1 and J is TRBJ2-5; 7 bases are shared with TRBD2. CDR3 length: 14 residues. CDR1 and CDR2 from the germline V gene are SGHRS and YFSETQ. V dropped 3 bases and J dropped 4; count of bases not matched to a gene: 6. CDR3 coding DNA: TGCGCCAGCAGCTCAACCCCTAGCGGAGAGACCCAGTACTTC. It yields the protein CASSSTPSGETQYF.

The chain couples TRBV4-1 to TRBJ2-1; 7 nucleotides agree with TRBD2. J was trimmed by 0 bases and V by 8 bases; bases with no gene match: 10. This CDR3 contains 16 residues. The germline V gene has CDR1 MGHRA and CDR2 YSYEKL. CDR3 region: CASGGVRGSSYNEQFF. The CDR3 bases are TGCGCCAGCGGGGGGGTCCGGGGGAGCTCCTACAATGAGCAGTTCTTC.

The CDR3 loop is CASSLTAGLGTDTQYF. CDR3 sequence (DNA): TGTGCCAGCAGCTTAACTGCGGGGTTGGGCACAGATACGCAGTATTTT. The chain combines TRBV7-6 with TRBJ2-3; a weak D match, TRBD2 (6 bases). In germline, CDR1 is SGHVS, CDR2 FNYEAQ. The CDR3 consists of 16 residues. V was clipped by 2 bases and J by 1 base, with 13 bases between them.

The table lists this clone with a few counts. The J gene is TRBJ2-1, the V gene TRBV29-1, with 7 bases matching TRBD2. Losses at the gene ends were 2 bases for V and 3 bases for J; bases not matched to a gene: 10. The CDR3 has 16 amino acids. Germline CDR1 reads SQVTM; CDR2 reads ANQGSEA. CDR3 sequence reads: CSVETLGGGNYNEQFF. CDR3 coding DNA: TGCAGCGTTGAAACCTTGGGGGGGGGAAACTACAATGAGCAGTTCTTC.

This clone showed up just once. V usage is TRBV5-1 and J usage is TRBJ1-1, with 7 bases that match TRBD1. CDR3 size: 17 residues. The germline V gene encodes CDR1 SGHRS and CDR2 YFSETQ. Germline trimming cut 1 base from V and 5 bases from J; bases unmatched to any gene: 14. The CDR3 loop reads CASSLTGTQGSMTEAFF. The DNA of the CDR3 is TGCGCCAGCAGCTTGACCGGGACACAGGGGAGTATGACTGAAGCTTTCTTT.

In this sample, this clone turned up once. V is TRBV2 and J is TRBJ2-7; 10 nucleotides align to TRBD2. From germline, CDR1 is SNHLY and CDR2 FYNNEI. J was trimmed by 3 bases and V by 5 bases; bases with no gene match: 4. The CDR3 has 14 residues. The CDR3 loop reads CASSLRTSGYEQYF. The CDR3 DNA sequence: TGTGCCAGCAGTCTTCGGACTAGCGGCTACGAGCAGTACTTC.

J is TRBJ1-1 and V is TRBV4-1, with TRBD1 identical over 10 bases. Trimming took 1 base from V and 0 from J; bases not matched to a gene: 5. Germline CDR1 is MGHRA and CDR2 is YSYEKL. This CDR3 is 17 amino acids long. CDR3 sequence reads: CASSQAGTGEMNTEAFF. CDR3 DNA: TGCGCCAGCAGCCAAGCCGGGACAGGGGAGATGAACACTGAAGCTTTCTTT.